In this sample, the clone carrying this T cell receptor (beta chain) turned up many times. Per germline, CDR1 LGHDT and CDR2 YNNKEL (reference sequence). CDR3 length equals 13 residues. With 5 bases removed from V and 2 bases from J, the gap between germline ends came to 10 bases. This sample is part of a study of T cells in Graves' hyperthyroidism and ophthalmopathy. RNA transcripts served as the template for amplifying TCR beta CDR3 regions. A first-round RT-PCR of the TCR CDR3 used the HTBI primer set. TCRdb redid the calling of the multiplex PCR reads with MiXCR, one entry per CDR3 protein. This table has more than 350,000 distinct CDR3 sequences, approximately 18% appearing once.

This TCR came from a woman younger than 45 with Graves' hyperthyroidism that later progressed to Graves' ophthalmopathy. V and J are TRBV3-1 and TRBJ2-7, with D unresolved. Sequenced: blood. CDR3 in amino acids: CASSERYTYEQYF. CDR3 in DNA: TGTGCCAGCAGCGAAAGGTACACCTACGAGCAGTACTTC.